This T cell receptor beta chain was profiled in a study of T cell changes during pregnancy in multiple sclerosis. This table comes from immunoSEQ multiplex PCR, and its TCRdb copy is limited to in-frame clones, with some not included. The sample consists of roughly 43,000 clones, about 92% of them appearing once. Germline CDR1 LNHNV, CDR2 YYDKDF (reference sequence). The CDR3 is 12 residues long. V gave up 5 bases and J gave up 9 bases, with 13 bases separating them. The specimen was CD4+ T cells from peripheral blood mononuclear cells, collected in the third trimester of pregnancy. The chain links TRBV15 to TRBJ2-5; D is undetermined. The sequence was obtained from a female donor with multiple sclerosis, enrolled in a pregnancy study. The DNA of the CDR3 is TGTGCCACCAGCGAGCCTCCCCGTGCCCAGTACTTC. Protein: CATSEPPRAQYF. Supplemented by reference TRBV15 and TRBJ2-5, the full variable domain reads DAMVIQNPRYQVTQFGKPVTLSCSQTLNHNVMYWYQQKSSQAPKLLFHYYDKDFNNEADTPDNFQSRRPNTSFCFLDIRSPGLGDTAMYLCATSEPPRAQYFGPGTRLLVL.